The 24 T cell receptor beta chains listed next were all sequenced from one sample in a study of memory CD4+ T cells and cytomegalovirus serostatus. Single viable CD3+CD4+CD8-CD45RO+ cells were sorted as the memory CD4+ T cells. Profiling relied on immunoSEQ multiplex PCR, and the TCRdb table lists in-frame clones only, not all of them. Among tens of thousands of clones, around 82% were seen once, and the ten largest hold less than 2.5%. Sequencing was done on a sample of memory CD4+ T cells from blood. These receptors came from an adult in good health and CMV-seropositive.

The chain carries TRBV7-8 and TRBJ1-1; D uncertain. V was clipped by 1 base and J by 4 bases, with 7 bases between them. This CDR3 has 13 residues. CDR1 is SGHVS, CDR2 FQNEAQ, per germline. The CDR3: CASSLGRATEAFF. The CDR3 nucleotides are TGTGCCAGCAGCTTAGGAAGGGCCACTGAAGCTTTCTTT.

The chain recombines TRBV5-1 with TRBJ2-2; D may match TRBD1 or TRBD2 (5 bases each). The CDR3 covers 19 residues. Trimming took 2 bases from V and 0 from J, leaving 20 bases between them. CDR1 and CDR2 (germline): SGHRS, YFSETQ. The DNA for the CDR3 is TGCGCCAGCAGCTTTCCGGGCTGGGGGACCGACCCGAACACCGGGGAGCTGTTTTTT. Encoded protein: CASSFPGWGTDPNTGELFF.

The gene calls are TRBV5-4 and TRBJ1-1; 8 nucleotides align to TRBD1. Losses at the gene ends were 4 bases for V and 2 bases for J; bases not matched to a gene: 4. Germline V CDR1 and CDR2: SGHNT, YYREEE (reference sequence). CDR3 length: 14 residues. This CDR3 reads CASSRGTGNTEAFF. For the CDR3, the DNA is TGTGCCAGCAGCCGCGGGACAGGCAACACTGAAGCTTTCTTT.

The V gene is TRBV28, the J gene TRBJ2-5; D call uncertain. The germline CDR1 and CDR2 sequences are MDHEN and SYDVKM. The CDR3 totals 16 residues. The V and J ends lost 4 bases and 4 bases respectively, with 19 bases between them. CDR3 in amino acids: CASSSGRTSSRETQYF. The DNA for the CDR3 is TGTGCCAGCAGTTCCGGACGGACGTCTTCCCGAGAGACCCAGTACTTC.

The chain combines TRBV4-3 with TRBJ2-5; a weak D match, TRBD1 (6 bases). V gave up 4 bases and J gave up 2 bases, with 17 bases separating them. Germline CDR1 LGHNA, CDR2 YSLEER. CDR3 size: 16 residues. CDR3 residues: CASSRTLPTGQETQYF. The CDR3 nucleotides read TGCGCCAGCAGCCGCACCCTCCCGACAGGACAAGAGACCCAGTACTTC.

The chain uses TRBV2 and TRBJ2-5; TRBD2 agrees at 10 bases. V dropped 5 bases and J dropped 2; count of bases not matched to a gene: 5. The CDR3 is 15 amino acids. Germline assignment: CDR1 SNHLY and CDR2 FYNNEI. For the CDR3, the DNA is TGTGCCAGCAGTCGAGGGACTAGCGCACAAGAGACCCAGTACTTC. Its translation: CASSRGTSAQETQYF.

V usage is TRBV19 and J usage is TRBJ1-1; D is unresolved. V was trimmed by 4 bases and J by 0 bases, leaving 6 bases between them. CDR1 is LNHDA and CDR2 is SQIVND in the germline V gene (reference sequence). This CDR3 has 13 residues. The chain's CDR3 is CASSTQVNTEAFF. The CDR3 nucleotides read TGTGCCAGTAGTACCCAGGTGAACACTGAAGCTTTCTTT.

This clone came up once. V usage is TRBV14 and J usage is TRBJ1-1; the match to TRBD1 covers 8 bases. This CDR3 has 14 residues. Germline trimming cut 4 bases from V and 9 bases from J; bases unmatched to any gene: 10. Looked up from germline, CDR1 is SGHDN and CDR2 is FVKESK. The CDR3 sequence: CASSRTIQGAQAFF. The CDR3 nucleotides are TGTGCCAGCAGCCGAACCATCCAGGGGGCGCAAGCTTTCTTT.

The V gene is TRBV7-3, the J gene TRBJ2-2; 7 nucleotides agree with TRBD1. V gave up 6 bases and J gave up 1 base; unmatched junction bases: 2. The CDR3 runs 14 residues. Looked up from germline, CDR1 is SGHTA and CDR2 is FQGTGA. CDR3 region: CASRGQLNTGELFF. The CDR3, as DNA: TGTGCCAGCAGGGGACAGCTGAACACCGGGGAGCTGTTTTTT.

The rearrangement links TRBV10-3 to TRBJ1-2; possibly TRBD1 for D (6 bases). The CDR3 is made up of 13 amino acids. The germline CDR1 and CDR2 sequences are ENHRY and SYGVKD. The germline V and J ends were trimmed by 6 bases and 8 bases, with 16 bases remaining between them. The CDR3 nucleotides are TGTGCCATCAGGGCGGCAAGGGGGACAGGCTACACCTTC. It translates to CAIRAARGTGYTF.

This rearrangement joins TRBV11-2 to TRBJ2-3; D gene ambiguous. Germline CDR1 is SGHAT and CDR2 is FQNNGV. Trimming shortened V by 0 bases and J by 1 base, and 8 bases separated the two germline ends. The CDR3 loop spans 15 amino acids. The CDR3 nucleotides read TGTGCCAGCAGCTTAGATCCGGGCCGCACAGATACGCAGTATTTT. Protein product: CASSLDPGRTDTQYF.

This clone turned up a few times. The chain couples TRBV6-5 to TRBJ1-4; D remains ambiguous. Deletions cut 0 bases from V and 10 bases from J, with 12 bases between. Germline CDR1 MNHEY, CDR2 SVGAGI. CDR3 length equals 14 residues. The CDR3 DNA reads TGTGCCAGCAGTTACTCGACGACGGCAGGAAAACTGTTTTTT. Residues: CASSYSTTAGKLFF.

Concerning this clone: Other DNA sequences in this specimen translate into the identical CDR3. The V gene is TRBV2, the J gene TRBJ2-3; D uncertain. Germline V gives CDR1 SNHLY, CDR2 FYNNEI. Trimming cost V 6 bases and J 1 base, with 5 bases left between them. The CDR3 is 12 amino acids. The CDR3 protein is CASRERTDTQYF. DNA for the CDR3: TGTGCCAGCAGGGAACGCACAGATACGCAGTATTTT.

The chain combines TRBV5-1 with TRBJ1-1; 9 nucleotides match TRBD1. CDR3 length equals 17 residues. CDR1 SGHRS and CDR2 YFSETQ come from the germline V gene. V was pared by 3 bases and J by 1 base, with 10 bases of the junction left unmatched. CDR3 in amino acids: CASSSPPGQGWNTEAFF. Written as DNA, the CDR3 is TGCGCCAGCAGCTCTCCGCCGGGACAGGGATGGAACACTGAAGCTTTCTTT.

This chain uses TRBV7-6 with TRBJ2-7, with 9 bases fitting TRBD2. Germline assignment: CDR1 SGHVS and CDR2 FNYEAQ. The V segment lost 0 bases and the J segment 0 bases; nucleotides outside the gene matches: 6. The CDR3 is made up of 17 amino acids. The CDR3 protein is CASSLAGSGSGSYEQYF. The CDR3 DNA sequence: TGTGCCAGCAGCTTAGCGGGTAGCGGGAGTGGCTCCTACGAGCAGTACTTC.

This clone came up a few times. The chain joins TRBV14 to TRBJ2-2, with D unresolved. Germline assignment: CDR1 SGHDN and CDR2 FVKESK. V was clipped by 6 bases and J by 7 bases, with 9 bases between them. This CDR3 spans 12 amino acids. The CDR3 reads CASRIQYGELFF. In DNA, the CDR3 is TGTGCCAGCAGAATTCAGTACGGGGAGCTGTTTTTT. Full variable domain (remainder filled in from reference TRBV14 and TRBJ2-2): EAGVTQFPSHSVIEKGQTVTLRCDPISGHDNLYWYRRVMGKEIKFLLHFVKESKQDESGMPNNRFLAERTGGTYSTLKVQPAELEDSGVYFCASRIQYGELFFGEGSRLTVL.

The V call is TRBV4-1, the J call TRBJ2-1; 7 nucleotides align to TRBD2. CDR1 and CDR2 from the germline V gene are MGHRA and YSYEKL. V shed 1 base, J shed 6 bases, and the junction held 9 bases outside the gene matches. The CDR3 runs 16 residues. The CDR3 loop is CASSQVGGSLLNEQFF. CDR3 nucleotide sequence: TGCGCCAGCAGCCAAGTCGGCGGGAGTCTCCTCAATGAGCAGTTCTTC.

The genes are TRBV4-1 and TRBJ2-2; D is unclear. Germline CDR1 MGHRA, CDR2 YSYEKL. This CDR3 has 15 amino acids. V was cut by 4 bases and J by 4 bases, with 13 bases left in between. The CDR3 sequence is CASSPRGDATGELFF. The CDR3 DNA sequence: TGCGCCAGCAGCCCCCGAGGAGACGCCACCGGGGAGCTGTTTTTT.

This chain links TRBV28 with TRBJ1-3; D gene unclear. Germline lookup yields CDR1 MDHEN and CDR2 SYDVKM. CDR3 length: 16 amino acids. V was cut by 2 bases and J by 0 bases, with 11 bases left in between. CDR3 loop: CASSLLVRNSGNTIYF. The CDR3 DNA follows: TGTGCCAGCAGTTTACTCGTCCGAAACTCTGGAAACACCATATATTTT.

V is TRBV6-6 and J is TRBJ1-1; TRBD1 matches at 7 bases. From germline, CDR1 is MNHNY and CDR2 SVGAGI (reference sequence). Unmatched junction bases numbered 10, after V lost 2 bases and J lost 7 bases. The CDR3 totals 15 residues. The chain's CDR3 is CASSYEIQGKSEAFF. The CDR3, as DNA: TGTGCCAGCAGTTACGAAATACAGGGGAAGAGTGAAGCTTTCTTT.

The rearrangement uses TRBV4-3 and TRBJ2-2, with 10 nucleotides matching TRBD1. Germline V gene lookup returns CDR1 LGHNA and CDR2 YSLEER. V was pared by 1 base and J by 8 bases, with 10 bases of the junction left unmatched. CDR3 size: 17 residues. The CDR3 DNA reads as TGCGCCAGCAGCCAAGTTCTAAGGACAGGGGGTATTGGGGAGCTGTTTTTT. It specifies CASSQVLRTGGIGELFF.

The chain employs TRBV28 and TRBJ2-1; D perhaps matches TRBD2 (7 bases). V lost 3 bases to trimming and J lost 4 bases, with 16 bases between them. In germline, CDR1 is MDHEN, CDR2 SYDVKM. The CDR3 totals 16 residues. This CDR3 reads CASSFGGGAPYNEQFF. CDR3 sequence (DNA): TGTGCCAGCAGTTTCGGTGGGGGGGCACCTTACAATGAGCAGTTCTTC.

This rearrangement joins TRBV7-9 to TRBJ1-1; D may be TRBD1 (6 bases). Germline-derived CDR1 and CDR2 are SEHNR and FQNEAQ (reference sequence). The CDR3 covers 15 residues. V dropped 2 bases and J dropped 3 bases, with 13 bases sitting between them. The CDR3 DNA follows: TGTGCCAGCAGCTTATATATGGGGGGCCACACTGAAGCTTTCTTT. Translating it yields CASSLYMGGHTEAFF. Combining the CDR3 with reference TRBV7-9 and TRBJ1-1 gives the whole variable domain DTGVSQNPRHKITKRGQNVTFRCDPISEHNRLYWYRQTLGQGPEFLTYFQNEAQLEKSRLLSDRFSAERPKGSFSTLEIQRTEQGDSAMYLCASSLYMGGHTEAFFGQGTRLTVV.

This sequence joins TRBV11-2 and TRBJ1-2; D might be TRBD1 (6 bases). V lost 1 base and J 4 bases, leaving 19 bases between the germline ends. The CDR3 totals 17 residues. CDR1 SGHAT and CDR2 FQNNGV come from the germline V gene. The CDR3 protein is CASSLATGEGGLYGYTF. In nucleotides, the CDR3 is TGTGCCAGCAGCTTAGCGACAGGCGAGGGGGGCCTCTATGGCTACACCTTC.